This TCR beta chain is drawn from a study of cytomegalovirus exposure and HLA in healthy donors (dated by TCRdb to the late 2010s). Context from the whole study: An earlier analysis of roughly 500 of the donors reported about 290 Gb of sequence data and 100 million to 140 million unique TCR beta sequences from about 180 million T cells. Along with the roughly 670-subject first cohort, a separate validation cohort of over a hundred different subjects was used. To decide whether each TCR beta V gene segment behaved as functional or pseudogenic, an earlier analysis of nearly 600 of the donors relied on high-throughput TCR beta sequencing. Of the roughly 410 genotyped donors, approximately 81% were placed in the genetic ancestry cluster associated with self-reported Caucasian donors. Typing coverage differed by locus: A, B, C, DRB1 and DQB1 were typed in roughly 620-640 donors, DQA1 in 500 to 550, DPA1 in over 600, and DPB1 in 400 to 490. In a later analysis, previously published TCR beta repertoires from several hundred donors were re-analyzed and high-resolution HLA genotyping was added so that TCR occurrence patterns could be studied. A later genetic analysis took genome-wide SNP genotypes for about three fifths of the 666 donors and used that subset as a discovery cohort. The later analysis used no new phenotypic data to find candidate immune exposures, relying instead on TCR beta sequences and their occurrence across donors. High-throughput TCR immunosequencing, statistical association of individual TCRs with disease status, and machine learning were combined to predict cytomegalovirus infection status. Every repertoire in the discovery cohort had been generated on one and the same sequencing platform. An early release covering roughly 580 HLA-typed donors comprised about 300 gigabases of sequencing data and tens of millions of unique TCR sequences. Using immunosequencing, the study profiled T cell repertoires from 500 to 800 subjects and related those repertoires to cytomegalovirus serostatus. The study aimed to test whether cataloging public T cell receptors could reveal signatures of past pathogen exposure. Among several hundred genotyped donors of the cohort, an average of around 250,000 unique TCR beta nucleotide sequences was sequenced per donor, of which about 19% were non-productive. A few DR-DQ haplotypes were handled as single units for association and clustering because linkage in the cohort was strong. HLA typing covered class I and class II loci at four-digit resolution. Donor age, sex, ethnicity and CMV serostatus were collected together with the repertoire data.

The cohort was made up of approximately 700 healthy bone marrow donors. All cohort members were sampled while nominally healthy, although unrecorded immune exposures were likely present. The donor tested CMV seronegative and was one of the 352 seronegative cohort members. Each donor provided a peripheral blood sample, and peripheral blood mononuclear cells were used for TCR beta sequencing. The Qiagen DNeasy Blood Extraction Kit was used to extract genomic DNA from the blood cell samples. Points on this clone: What this receptor recognizes is not known. Within one base of it there is no much larger clone, and no base qualities were kept.

Paper-wide results and their limitations: Linkage disequilibrium might explain the correlated functional status among segregating V segments, but an unknown experimental factor could not be excluded. Because HLA typing was unavailable for some donors at each locus, only the typed subset was used in association tests. Assigning TCR associations to individual alleles was difficult when HLA alleles, especially DR and DQ, strongly co-occurred. In vitro tests confirmed that three of the cytomegalovirus-associated TCR beta chains recognize cytomegalovirus antigens. In a later analysis, HLA-associated TCR beta chains showed more clonal expansion and lower generation probabilities than non-associated chains that were equally common. A cluster of highly shared sequence variants was judged likely to be a technical artifact of the sequencing pipeline. V-gene and J-gene trimming of TCR beta chains was associated with a missense DCLRE1C variant in a later genetic analysis, and the association was replicated in an independent cohort. A later genetic analysis reported fewer N-insertions in productive TCRs among donors in an Asian-associated ancestry cluster than the approximately 700-donor mean. This cohort had only TCR beta chains sequenced, and the lack of alpha or paired-chain data limited which features could be detected. The only immune exposure information available for the cohort was CMV serostatus. The earlier analysis of almost 600 of the donors excluded fewer than 20 rarely observed V segments, including chromosome 9 orphons, because counts were too low. The study listed 150 to 200 TCR beta chains as associated with cytomegalovirus. In a later analysis, TCR association rates were found to vary across HLA loci, with the most associated TCRs seen for DRB1 alleles and the fewest for HLA-C alleles. The classifier was reported to diagnose cytomegalovirus status with high specificity and sensitivity in both the original and validation cohorts. A further reported finding was that TCR beta sequences accurately predicted the HLA-A and HLA-B alleles for most subjects in the first cohort. Some IMGT-functional V segments, including TRBV6-2 and TRBV6-3, could not be told apart with the 87-base-pair reads, so those segments were excluded. In a later analysis, some 18,000 TCR beta sequences were associated with specific HLA alleles at a false discovery rate of 0.05. The presence/absence analyses assumed that sequencing depth was roughly uniform across donors, and that assumption may not be true. An earlier analysis of around 540 of the donors showed that most TCR beta V segments appeared in productive rearrangements either about 87% or about 30% of the time, which broadly matched IMGT annotations. A later analysis found that most CMV-associated TCR beta chains appeared HLA-restricted, with HLA associations seemingly driven largely by CMV exposure. Most TCR sequences were seen in very few donors, while some public TCRs were found in many individuals. It was suggested by the authors that the approach could potentially be generalized to other disease states and immunological phenotypes. According to a later analysis, parvovirus B19, influenza, CMV and Epstein-Barr virus appeared linked to several top co-occurrence clusters.

Library preparation was by the immunoSEQ multiplex PCR assay. A mixture of 60 forward primers for TCR Vbeta segments and 13 reverse primers for TCR Jbeta segments was used in the multiplex PCR. Amplification of the CDR3 region of rearranged TCR beta genes was performed with a multiplex PCR assay on genomic DNA. The amplified TCR beta libraries were sequenced on the Illumina HiSeq System as 87-base-pair reads. The paper's processing steps were these. A later analysis tallied tens of millions of unique TCR beta chains across the 666 repertoires, and some 12 million of those chains were shared by two or more donors. A nearest-neighbor algorithm error-corrected the raw reads and collapsed the reads into unique sequences, merging closely related sequences to remove PCR and sequencing errors. To assign V, D and J gene segments, CDR3 sequences were aligned to IMGT reference sequences. For a sequence to be retained, at least a six-nucleotide match to both a V gene segment and a J gene segment was required. Rearrangements were classified as productive when the CDR3 lacked stop codons and remained in frame with V and J, and all other rearrangements were classified as non-productive. CDR3 was defined according to IMGT convention as the region running from the second conserved V-encoded cysteine to the conserved J-encoded phenylalanine. The earlier analysis of about 570 of the donors excluded any sequence lacking an unambiguous match to a single V gene segment. In an earlier analysis of more than 500 of the donors, a V segment was called functional when productive rearrangements were above 56.7%, and segregating when the standard deviation between donors exceeded 5%. A statistical classification framework was built to diagnose cytomegalovirus status from the catalog of TCR beta chain sequences. In a later analysis, V and J genes were assigned by comparing TCR nucleotide sequences against IMGT/GENE-DB human TR gene sequences. Using the TCRdist pipeline, a later analysis assigned CDR3 sequences along with most-parsimonious VDJ recombination scenarios. A later analysis defined each TCR beta chain by its CDR3 amino acid sequence plus V-gene family, and excluded reads lacking a unique V-gene family. A later analysis removed 592 highly shared, low-generation-probability nucleotide sequences to deal with suspected cross-contamination and a sequencing artifact. For each public chain, a later analysis derived a clonal expansion index from normalized ranks of inferred template counts within each repertoire. Generation probabilities in a later analysis came from a VDJ recombination model fitted to out-of-frame rearrangements, and those results were checked against IGoR. In a later analysis, TCR-TCR, TCR-HLA and TCR-CMV co-occurrence was scored with hypergeometric tests, and a repertoire-size bias correction was applied to TCR pairs. A later analysis estimated false discovery rates by permuting HLA or CMV assignments 20 times. In a later analysis, co-occurring TCRs were grouped using DBSCAN, with TCRdist sequence similarity added in when clustering inside HLA-allele-positive subsets. For co-occurrence clustering, repertoires with fewer than 30,000 or more than 120,000 public chains were excluded, along with a handful of repertoires with anomalous nucleotide sharing. TCRdb took this table from immuneACCESS and kept in-frame rearrangements with V and J called. Such tables lack part of the clones; where checked against another copy, unresolved V genes explain under half of the gap, and the rest is unexplained. The V and J calls and clone size come from that table; D and trimming were worked out from the DNA. The sample includes about 110,000 clones, with 73% observed a single time. Jointly, the top ten make up roughly 8.2% of the sample.

CDR3 length: 17 amino acids, cysteine to phenylalanine. The sequence is cut down to CDR3 DNA, 51 bases in frame from base 1. The junction carries 20 bases between V and J, which are trimmed by 3 bases and 2 bases respectively. Taken from the germline V gene, the CDR1 and CDR2 loops are KGHSH and LQKENI. The sequence joins TRBV18 to TRBJ2-7, and possibly TRBD2, on 6 matching bases. Source material: PBMCs. The sequence was obtained from a man under 40 in good health and CMV-seronegative. The sequenced DNA: TGTGCCAGCTCACCTACCGGGGCGGGATCCTCCCCCTACGAGCAGTACTTC. It is translated as CASSPTGAGSSPYEQYF.